These T cell receptor beta chains were read from a single sample in a study of blood T cells in healthy people across ages. Each CDR3 protein gets one entry after TCRdb re-called the 5' RACE reads with MiXCR. This table holds 1,500,000 or so distinct CDR3 sequences, 40% to 45% found once. The specimen was blood. These receptors came from a woman aged 18-29 years in good health. Each CDR3 is given with its conserved first and last residue. The D gene is left open where the match is weak. The listing skips clone size in some rows; elsewhere it reads once, few, many or a size class.

v_call	j_call	clone_size	d_call	cdr3_nt	cdr3_aa
TRBV20-1	TRBJ2-1	NA	TRBD2	TGCAGTGCTAGAGAAAGCGGGGGTTGGAGAGATGAGCAATTCTTC	CSARESGGWRDEQFF
TRBV12-3/TRBV12-4	TRBJ2-5	NA	TRBD2	TGTGCCAGCAGCGGGATCACGGGCCGCGGGAGTAAAGAGACCCAGTACTTC	CASSGITGRGSKETQYF
TRBV6-2/TRBV6-3	TRBJ1-4	NA	NA	TGTGCCAGCACCGGACCCCCTTTGACGGAACTGTTTTTT	CASTGPPLTELFF
TRBV7-2	TRBJ2-7	NA	TRBD2	TGTGCCAGCAGGACCGGGACTAGCGACTACAATGAGCAGTACTTC	CASRTGTSDYNEQYF
TRBV4-3	TRBJ2-5	NA	NA	TGCGCCAGCAGCCAGACTAGGATTAGGGAGACCCAGTACTTC	CASSQTRIRETQYF
TRBV11-2	TRBJ1-4	NA	NA	TGTGCCAGCAGCCCGGCGGGGGTTCGAGTGGTGGGTGAAAAACTGTTTTTT	CASSPAGVRVVGEKLFF
TRBV11-2	TRBJ2-1	few	NA	TGTGCCAGCAGCTGGAGGACTACTTACAATGAGCAGTTCTTC	CASSWRTTYNEQFF
TRBV28	TRBJ1-2	NA	NA	TGTGCCAGCAGTCTATACCCAACAGGGTCTTACTACACCTTC	CASSLYPTGSYYTF
TRBV4-2	TRBJ2-6	NA	NA	TGTGCCAGCAGCCGATACCCTGGGGCCAACGTCCTGACTTTC	CASSRYPGANVLTF
TRBV6-6	TRBJ1-4	few	NA	TGTGCCAGCAGTTACGTACCTAATGAAAAACTGTTTTTT	CASSYVPNEKLFF
TRBV6-2/TRBV6-3	TRBJ2-7	NA	TRBD1	TGTGCCAGCAAAGACAGGGGGTACAGCTACGAGCAGTACTTC	CASKDRGYSYEQYF
TRBV5-1	TRBJ2-1	few	TRBD2	TGCGCCAGCAGCTTGAGTTCCCTAGCGGGGGGGAGTGAGCAGTTCTTC	CASSLSSLAGGSEQFF
TRBV27	TRBJ2-7	NA	NA	TGTGCCAGCAGTTCACCGCAGGGGAGGGCCTACGAGCAGTACTTC	CASSSPQGRAYEQYF
TRBV7-8	TRBJ2-4	NA	NA	TGTGCCAGCAGCTTCGTCCTAGGGGTAGTGGGGGAGCAGTACTTC	CASSFVLGVVGEQYF
TRBV20-1	TRBJ2-2	NA	NA	TGCAGTGCTAGAGATCTTAGGACACCTGACACCGGGGAGCTGTTTTTT	CSARDLRTPDTGELFF
TRBV12-3/TRBV12-4	TRBJ2-3	medium-sized	NA	TGTGCCAGTACAACCCGGGGGGATACGCAGTATTTT	CASTTRGDTQYF